This T cell receptor beta chain was identified in a study of blood T cell repertoires in COVID-19. Study as a whole: Acute and convalescent COVID-19 samples came from the United States, Italy and Spain.

Original methodology: Amplified reference gene primers provided the basis for estimating nucleated cell counts. Profiling relied on immunoSEQ multiplex PCR, and the TCRdb table lists in-frame clones only, not all of them. V and J calls and clone size are as listed in that table; D and trimming were resolved from the DNA. The sample comprises over 30,000 clones, about 88% of which are singletons, and under 65% rests with the top ten. On this clone itself: One end of the junction does not line up with germline, which may come from a read error.

The TCR was taken from a man between 65 and 79 years old with acute or convalescent COVID-19. The source material was peripheral blood.

The CDR3 sequence is CASSPPGQGIYEQYF. CDR3 DNA: TGTGCCAGCTCTCCACCGGGACAGGGGATATACGAGCAGTACTTC. V is TRBV18 and J is TRBJ2-7; 10 nucleotides agree with TRBD1. The CDR3 consists of 15 residues. Germline lookup yields CDR1 KGHSH and CDR2 LQKENI.